This T cell receptor beta chain was identified in a study of T cell responses to AZD1222 COVID-19 vaccine. The CDR3 is made up of 13 amino acids. The germline CDR1 and CDR2 sequences are LGHNT and FRNRAP. The V end was cut by 5 bases, the J end by 3 bases, with 10 bases between. Measured with immunoSEQ multiplex PCR; TCRdb has only the in-frame clones, and not every one. The sample yields 99,000 or so clones, 82% seen once. This clone was observed a handful of times. Sequencing was performed on peripheral blood, taken on day 0 of AZD1222 vaccination. V usage is TRBV12-5 and J usage is TRBJ1-2; D remains ambiguous. The sequence derives from an adult in good health. CDR3 sequence (DNA): TGTGCTAGTGGTCAAAAGGACTACTATGGCTACACCTTC. Its translation: CASGQKDYYGYTF.